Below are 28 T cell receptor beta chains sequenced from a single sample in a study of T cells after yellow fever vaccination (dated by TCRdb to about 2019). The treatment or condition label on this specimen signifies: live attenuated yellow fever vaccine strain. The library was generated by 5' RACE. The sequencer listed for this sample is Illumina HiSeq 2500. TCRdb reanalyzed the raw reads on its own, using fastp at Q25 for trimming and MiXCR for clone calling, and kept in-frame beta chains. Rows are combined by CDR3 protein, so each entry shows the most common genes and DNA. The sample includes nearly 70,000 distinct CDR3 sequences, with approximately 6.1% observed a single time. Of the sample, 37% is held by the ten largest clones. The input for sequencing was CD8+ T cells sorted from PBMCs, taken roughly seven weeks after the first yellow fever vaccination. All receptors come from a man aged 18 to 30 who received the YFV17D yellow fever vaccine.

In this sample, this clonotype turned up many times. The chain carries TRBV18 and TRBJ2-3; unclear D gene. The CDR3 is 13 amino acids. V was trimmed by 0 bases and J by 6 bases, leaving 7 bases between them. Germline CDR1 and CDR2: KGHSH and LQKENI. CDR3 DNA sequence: TGTGCCAGCTCACCACCCACCGGGGATACGCAGTATTTT. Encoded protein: CASSPPTGDTQYF.

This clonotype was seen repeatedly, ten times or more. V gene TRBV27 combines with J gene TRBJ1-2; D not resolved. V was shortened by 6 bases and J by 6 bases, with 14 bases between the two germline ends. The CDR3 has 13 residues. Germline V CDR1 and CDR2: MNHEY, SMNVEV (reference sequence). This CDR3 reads CASSYRIGDGYTF. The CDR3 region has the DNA TGTGCCAGCAGCTACAGAATTGGGGATGGCTACACCTTC.

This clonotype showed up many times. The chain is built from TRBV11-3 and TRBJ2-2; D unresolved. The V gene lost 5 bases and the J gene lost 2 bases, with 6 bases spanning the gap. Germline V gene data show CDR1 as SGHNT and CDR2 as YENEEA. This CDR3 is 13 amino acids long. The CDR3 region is CASSPPNTGELFF. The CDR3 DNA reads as TGTGCCAGCAGCCCTCCCAACACCGGGGAGCTGTTTTTT.

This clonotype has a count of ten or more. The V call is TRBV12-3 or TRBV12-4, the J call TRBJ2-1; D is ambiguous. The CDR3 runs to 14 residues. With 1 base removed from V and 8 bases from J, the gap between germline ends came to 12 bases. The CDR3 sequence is CASSLEVTGDEQFF. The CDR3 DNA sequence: TGTGCCAGCAGTTTAGAAGTGACGGGCGATGAGCAGTTCTTC.

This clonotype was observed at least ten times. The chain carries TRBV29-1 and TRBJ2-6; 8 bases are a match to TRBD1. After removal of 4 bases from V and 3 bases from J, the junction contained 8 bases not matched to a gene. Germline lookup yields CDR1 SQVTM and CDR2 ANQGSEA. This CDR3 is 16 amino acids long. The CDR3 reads CSVVGQGAVGANVLTF. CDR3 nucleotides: TGCAGCGTTGTGGGGCAGGGGGCGGTTGGGGCCAACGTCCTGACTTTC.

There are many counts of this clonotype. CDR3 in DNA: TGCGCCAGCAGCCACCAAGGGCTAGCGGAGACCCAGTACTTC. This gives the protein CASSHQGLAETQYF. This chain connects TRBV4-1 to TRBJ2-5, with a tentative D call TRBD2 (6 bases). Trimming pared 3 bases from V and 5 bases from J, leaving 13 bases between. CDR3 size: 14 residues. Germline values: CDR1 MGHRA, CDR2 YSYEKL.

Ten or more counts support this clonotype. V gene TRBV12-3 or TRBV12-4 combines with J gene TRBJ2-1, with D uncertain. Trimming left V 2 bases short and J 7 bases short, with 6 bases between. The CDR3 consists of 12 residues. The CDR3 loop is CASSLKPNEQFF. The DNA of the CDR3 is TGTGCCAGCAGTTTAAAACCTAATGAGCAGTTCTTC.

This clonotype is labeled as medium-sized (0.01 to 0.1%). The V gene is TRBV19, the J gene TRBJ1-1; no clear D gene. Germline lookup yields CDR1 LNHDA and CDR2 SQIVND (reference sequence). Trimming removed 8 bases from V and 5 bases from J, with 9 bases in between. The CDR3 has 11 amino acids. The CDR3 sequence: CASGRGTEAFF. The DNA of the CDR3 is TGTGCCAGTGGACGTGGTACTGAAGCTTTCTTT.

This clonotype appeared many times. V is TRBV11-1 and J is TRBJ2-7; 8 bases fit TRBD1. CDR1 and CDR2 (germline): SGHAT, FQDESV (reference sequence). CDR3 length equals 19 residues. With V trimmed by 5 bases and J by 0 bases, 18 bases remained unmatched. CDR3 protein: CASSPGVGRQGRSSYEQYF. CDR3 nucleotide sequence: TGTGCCAGCAGCCCCGGAGTGGGGAGACAGGGGAGAAGCTCCTACGAGCAGTACTTC.

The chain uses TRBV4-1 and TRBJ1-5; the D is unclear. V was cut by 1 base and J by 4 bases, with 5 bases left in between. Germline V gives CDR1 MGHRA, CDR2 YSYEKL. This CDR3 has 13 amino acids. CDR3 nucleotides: TGCGCCAGCAGCCAAGGACAAAATCAGCCCCAGCATTTT. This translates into CASSQGQNQPQHF.

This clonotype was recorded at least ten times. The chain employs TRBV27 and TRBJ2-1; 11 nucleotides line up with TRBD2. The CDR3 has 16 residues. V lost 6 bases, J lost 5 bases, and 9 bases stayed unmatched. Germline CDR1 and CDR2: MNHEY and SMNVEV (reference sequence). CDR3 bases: TGTGCCAGCAGGCTCACCCCTAGCGGGGGGCACAATGAGCAGTTCTTC. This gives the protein CASRLTPSGGHNEQFF.

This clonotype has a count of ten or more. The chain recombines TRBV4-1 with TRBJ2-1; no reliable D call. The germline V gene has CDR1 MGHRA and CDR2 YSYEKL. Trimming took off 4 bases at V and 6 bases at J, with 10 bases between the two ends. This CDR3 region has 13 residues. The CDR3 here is CASSPQSGNEQFF. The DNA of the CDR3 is TGCGCCAGCAGCCCCCAGAGTGGCAATGAGCAGTTCTTC.

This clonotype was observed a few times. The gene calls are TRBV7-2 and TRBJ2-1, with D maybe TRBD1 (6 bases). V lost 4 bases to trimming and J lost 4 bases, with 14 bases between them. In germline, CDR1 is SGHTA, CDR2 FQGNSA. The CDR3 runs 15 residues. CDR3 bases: TGTGCCAGCAGCTCCCTGTTGGACAGATACAATGAGCAGTTCTTC. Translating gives CASSSLLDRYNEQFF.

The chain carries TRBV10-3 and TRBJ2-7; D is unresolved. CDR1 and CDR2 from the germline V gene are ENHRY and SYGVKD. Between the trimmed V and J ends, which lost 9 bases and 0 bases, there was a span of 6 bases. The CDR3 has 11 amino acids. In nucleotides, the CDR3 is TGTGCCATAGGATCCTCCTACGAGCAGTACTTC. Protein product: CAIGSSYEQYF.

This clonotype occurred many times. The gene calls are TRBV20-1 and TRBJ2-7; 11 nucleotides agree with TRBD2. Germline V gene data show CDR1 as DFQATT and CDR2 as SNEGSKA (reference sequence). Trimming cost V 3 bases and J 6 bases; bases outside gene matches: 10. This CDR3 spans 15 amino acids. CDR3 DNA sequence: TGCAGTGCTAGCCCGATAGGGACTAGCGGCGCCGAGCAGTACTTC. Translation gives CSASPIGTSGAEQYF.

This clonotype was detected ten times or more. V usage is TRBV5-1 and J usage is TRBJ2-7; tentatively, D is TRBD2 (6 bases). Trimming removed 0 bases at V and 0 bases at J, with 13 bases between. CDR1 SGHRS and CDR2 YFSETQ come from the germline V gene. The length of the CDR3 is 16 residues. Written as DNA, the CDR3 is TGCGCCAGCAGCTTGGTACAGCGGGTGACCTCCTACGAGCAGTACGTC. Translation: CASSLVQRVTSYEQYV.

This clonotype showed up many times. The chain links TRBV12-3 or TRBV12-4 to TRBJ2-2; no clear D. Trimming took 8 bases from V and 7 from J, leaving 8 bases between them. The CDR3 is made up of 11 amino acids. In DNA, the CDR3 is TGTGCCAGCGTATCGGGCGGGGAGCTGTTTTTT. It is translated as CASVSGGELFF.

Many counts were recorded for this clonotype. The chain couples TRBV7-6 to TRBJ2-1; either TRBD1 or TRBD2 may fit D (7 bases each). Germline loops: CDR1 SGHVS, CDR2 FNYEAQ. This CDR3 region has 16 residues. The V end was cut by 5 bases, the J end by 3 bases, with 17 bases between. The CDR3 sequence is CASSPSTGDYYNEQFF. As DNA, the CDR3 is TGTGCCAGCAGCCCGAGCACAGGGGACTACTACAATGAGCAGTTCTTC.

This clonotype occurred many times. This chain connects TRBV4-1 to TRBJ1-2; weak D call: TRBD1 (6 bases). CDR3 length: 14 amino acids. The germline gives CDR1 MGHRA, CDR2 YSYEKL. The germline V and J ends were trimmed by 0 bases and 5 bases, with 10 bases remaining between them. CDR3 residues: CASSQDLQGYGYTF. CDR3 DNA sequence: TGCGCCAGCAGCCAAGATCTACAGGGATATGGCTACACCTTC.

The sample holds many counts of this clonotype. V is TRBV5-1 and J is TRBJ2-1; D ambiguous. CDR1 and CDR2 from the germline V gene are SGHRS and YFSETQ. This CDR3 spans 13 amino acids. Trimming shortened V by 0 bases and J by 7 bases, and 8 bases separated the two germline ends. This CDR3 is CASSLGLRNEQFF. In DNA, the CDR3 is TGCGCCAGCAGCTTGGGGCTACGGAATGAGCAGTTCTTC.

CDR3 sequence (DNA): TGCAGCGTTGAAACCGGGACAGAGACTTACGAGCAGTACTTC. It yields the protein CSVETGTETYEQYF. The rearrangement uses TRBV29-1 and TRBJ2-7; TRBD1 aligns across 7 bases. J lost 4 bases, V lost 2 bases, and 8 bases had no gene match. This CDR3 has 14 residues. Germline V CDR1 and CDR2: SQVTM, ANQGSEA.

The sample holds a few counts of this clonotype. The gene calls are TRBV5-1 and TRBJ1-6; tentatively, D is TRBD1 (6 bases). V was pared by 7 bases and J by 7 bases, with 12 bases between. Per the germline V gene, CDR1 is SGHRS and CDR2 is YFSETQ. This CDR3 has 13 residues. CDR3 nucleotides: TGCGCCAGCGGCGACGGACAGAATTCACCCCTCCACTTT. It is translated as CASGDGQNSPLHF.

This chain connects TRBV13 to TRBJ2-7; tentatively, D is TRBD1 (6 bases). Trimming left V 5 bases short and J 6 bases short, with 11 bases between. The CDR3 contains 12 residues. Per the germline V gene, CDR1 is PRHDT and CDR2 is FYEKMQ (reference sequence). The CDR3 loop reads CASSPRQAEQYF. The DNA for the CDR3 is TGTGCCAGCAGCCCGAGACAGGCCGAGCAGTACTTC.

CDR3 bases: TGTGCCAGCAGCCCCATTGGGCCCCCGCAGCCCCAGCATTTT. It translates to CASSPIGPPQPQHF. The chain carries TRBV7-9 and TRBJ1-5; D is unclear. Trimming cost V 5 bases and J 7 bases, with 15 bases left between them. The CDR3 runs 14 residues. CDR1 is SEHNR, CDR2 FQNEAQ, per germline (reference sequence).

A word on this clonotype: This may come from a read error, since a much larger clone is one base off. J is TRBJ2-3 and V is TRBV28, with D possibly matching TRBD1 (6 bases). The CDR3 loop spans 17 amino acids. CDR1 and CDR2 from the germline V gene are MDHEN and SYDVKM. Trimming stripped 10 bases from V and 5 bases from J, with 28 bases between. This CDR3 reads CAISIELLGASGDTQYF. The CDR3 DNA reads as TGTGCCATCAGCATAGAGCTTCTGGGGGCGAGTGGAGATACGCAGTATTTT.

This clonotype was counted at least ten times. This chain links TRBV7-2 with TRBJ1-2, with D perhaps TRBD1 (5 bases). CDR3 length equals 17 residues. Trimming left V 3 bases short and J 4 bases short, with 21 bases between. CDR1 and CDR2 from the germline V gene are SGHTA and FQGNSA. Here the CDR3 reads CASSLDRDGPLPYGYTF. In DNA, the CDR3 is TGTGCCAGCAGCTTGGATAGGGACGGTCCACTACCCTATGGCTACACCTTC.

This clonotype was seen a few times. The CDR3 region has the DNA TGTGCCATCTCGGAACTTCGGATGAACACTGAAGCTTTCTTT. Encoded protein: CAISELRMNTEAFF. The gene calls are TRBV7-9 and TRBJ1-1; D unresolved. This CDR3 has 14 amino acids. V lost 10 bases and J lost 0, with 15 bases in between. Germline CDR1 and CDR2: SEHNR and FQNEAQ (reference sequence).

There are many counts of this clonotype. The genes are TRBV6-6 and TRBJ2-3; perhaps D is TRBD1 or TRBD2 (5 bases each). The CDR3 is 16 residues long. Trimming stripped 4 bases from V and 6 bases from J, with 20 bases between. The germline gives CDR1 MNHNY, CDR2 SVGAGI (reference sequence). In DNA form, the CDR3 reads TGTGCCAGCAGTTTTCCGGGGCCGCGCGCCCCCGATACGCAGTATTTT. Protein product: CASSFPGPRAPDTQYF.